This T cell receptor beta chain originates from a study of blood T cell repertoires in COVID-19. Overall study: The United States, Italy and Spain were the sources of the acute and convalescent COVID-19 samples. In each case, the material was cDNA or gDNA derived from T cells, B-cell-depleted T cells, or PBMCs.

Authors' data handling: Amplification from reference gene primers served as the basis for estimated nucleated cell counts. This table comes from immunoSEQ multiplex PCR, and its TCRdb copy is limited to in-frame clones, with some not included. From that table come the V and J calls and clone size; the DNA was used to work out D and trimming. The sample records roughly 120,000 clones, around 88% being singletons. This clone was observed a single time. J lost 1 base, V lost 4 bases, and 6 bases had no gene match. CDR3 length equals 15 residues. The germline gives CDR1 LNHDA, CDR2 SQIVND (reference sequence).

The receptor was isolated from a woman between 50 and 59 years old with active or convalescent COVID-19. This sequence joins TRBV19 and TRBJ1-1, with 7 nucleotides matching TRBD1. The sample comprised peripheral blood. DNA of the CDR3: TGTGCCAGTAGTAGAAAGCAGGGGGGGAACACTGAAGCTTTCTTT. Its protein product is CASSRKQGGNTEAFF. Combining the CDR3 with reference TRBV19 and TRBJ1-1 gives the whole variable domain DGGITQSPKYLFRKEGQNVTLSCEQNLNHDAMYWYRQDPGQGLRLIYYSQIVNDFQKGDIAEGYSVSREKKESFPLTVTSAQKNPTAFYLCASSRKQGGNTEAFFGQGTRLTVV.